This T cell receptor (beta chain) was profiled in a study of Ad26.COV2.S vaccination and SARS-CoV-2 variants. The study's findings and limits: Vaccinees showed greater spike-specific TCR breadth than placebo recipients.

Noted treatment: some 19 received Ad26.COV2.S at low or high dose, single or two shots; roughly 5 received placebo; per-sample allocation not given. After the first vaccine or placebo injection, samples were drawn on day 63. As its vector, the vaccine had Ad26, which expressed Wuhan-strain SARS-CoV-2 spike. Repertoires were generated with immunoSEQ multiplex PCR, while TCRdb's copy carries only in-frame clones and drops some. The table shows fewer than 400,000 clones, with 88% occurring only once. This CDR3 contains 14 residues. CDR1 is LNHDA, CDR2 SQIVND, per germline (reference sequence). V gave up 5 bases and J gave up 0 bases, with 10 bases separating them. This clone came up a few times. Its antigen is undetermined.

This rearrangement joins TRBV19 to TRBJ1-1; D might be TRBD1 (5 bases). The clonotype originates from a person between 18 and 60 years old who received the Ad26.COV2.S COVID-19 vaccine or a placebo. Sequencing used peripheral blood, obtained in a trial of Ad26.COV2.S vaccine versus placebo. The CDR3 bases are TGTGCCAGTAGTCCGACAGCTATGAACACTGAAGCTTTCTTT. As protein: CASSPTAMNTEAFF. The whole variable domain, remainder taken from reference TRBV19 and TRBJ1-1, is DGGITQSPKYLFRKEGQNVTLSCEQNLNHDAMYWYRQDPGQGLRLIYYSQIVNDFQKGDIAEGYSVSREKKESFPLTVTSAQKNPTAFYLCASSPTAMNTEAFFGQGTRLTVV.